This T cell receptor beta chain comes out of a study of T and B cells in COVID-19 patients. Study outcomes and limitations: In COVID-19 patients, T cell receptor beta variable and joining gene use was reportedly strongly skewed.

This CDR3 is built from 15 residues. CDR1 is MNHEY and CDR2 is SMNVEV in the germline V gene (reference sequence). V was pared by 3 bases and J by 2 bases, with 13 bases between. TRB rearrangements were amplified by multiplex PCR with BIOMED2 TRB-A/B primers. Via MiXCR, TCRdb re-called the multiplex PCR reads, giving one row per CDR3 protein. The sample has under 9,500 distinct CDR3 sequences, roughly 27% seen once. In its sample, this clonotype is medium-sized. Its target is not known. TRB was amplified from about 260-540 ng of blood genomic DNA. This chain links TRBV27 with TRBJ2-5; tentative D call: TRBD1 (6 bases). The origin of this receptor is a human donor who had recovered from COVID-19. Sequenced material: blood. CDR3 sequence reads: CASSLMGAMQETQYF. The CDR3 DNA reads TGTGCCAGCAGTTTGATGGGGGCAATGCAAGAGACCCAGTACTTC.